This T cell receptor beta chain was identified in a study of T cell changes during pregnancy in multiple sclerosis. Clones were sequenced by immunoSEQ multiplex PCR, and TCRdb holds only the in-frame ones, with some missing. The sample lists about 64,000 clones, about 92% occurring once. The germline CDR1 and CDR2 sequences are SGHTA and FQGNSA. CDR3 length: 15 residues. Trimming removed 2 bases from V and 5 bases from J, with 15 bases in between. This TCR was sampled from a female donor in good health, enrolled as a control in a pregnancy study. Sample: peripheral blood, taken in the second trimester of pregnancy. The chain links TRBV7-2 to TRBJ2-5; a possible D gene is TRBD2 (5 bases). The CDR3 DNA reads TGTGCCAGCAGCTTAAGTGGAGCGGTTCTGGAGACCCAGTACTTC. It codes for CASSLSGAVLETQYF.